The rows below give T cell receptor beta chains drawn from one sample of a study of blood T cell repertoires in COVID-19. Profiled with immunoSEQ multiplex PCR; TCRdb holds only in-frame clones, not every one. The sample gives under 200,000 clones, approximately 85% of which show up once; 1% to 1.2% is in the top ten. Sequenced sample: peripheral blood. These receptors were taken from a man between 35 and 55 years old with acute or convalescent COVID-19. Both conserved end residues are part of each CDR3. Each record gives: V gene, D gene, J gene, clone size, CDR3 DNA, CDR3 protein. The D gene is left open where the match is weak. Size is stated for part of the rows, as once, few or many counts, or as a class when the clone is expanded.

TRBV9	.	TRBJ1-4	.	TGTGCCAGCAGCGTAGGCACCGGAGACAGTAATGAAAAACTGTTTTTT	CASSVGTGDSNEKLFF
TRBV12-3/TRBV12-4	TRBD1	TRBJ1-2	.	TGTGCCAGCAGCCCCACAGGGGACTATGGCTACACCTTC	CASSPTGDYGYTF
TRBV18	.	TRBJ2-7	few	TGTGCCAGCTCTCTCGACAGCTACGAGCAGTACTTC	CASSLDSYEQYF
TRBV7-2	.	TRBJ2-7	.	.	CASSFGPGQGVESYEQYF
TRBV28	TRBD1	TRBJ1-4	few	TGTGCCAGCAGTTCGGCGGGGGACAGGGGGCGCGGTAATGAAAAACTGTTTTTT	CASSSAGDRGRGNEKLFF
TRBV11-2	.	TRBJ1-3	.	TGTGCCAGCAGCCCGCTAGGGACTAGAGGAAACACCATATATTTT	CASSPLGTRGNTIYF
TRBV6-5	.	TRBJ2-2	.	TGTGCCAGCACCCCTCAGGGCGTCGGGGAGCTGTTTTTT	CASTPQGVGELFF
TRBV28	.	TRBJ1-2	once	TGTGCCAGCAGGGGCAGCAACTATGGCTACACCTTC	CASRGSNYGYTF
TRBV5-1	TRBD1	TRBJ1-2	.	TGCGCCAGCAGCTTAAGAGGGACCGACAGGGGGGATGGCTACACCTTC	CASSLRGTDRGDGYTF
TRBV10-3	.	TRBJ1-6	.	TGTGCCACCACCTTCGGATCAGCCGGGGGACATAATTCACCCCTCCACTTT	CATTFGSAGGHNSPLHF
TRBV2	TRBD1	TRBJ1-1	.	TGTGCCAGCACCTTGCAGGACAGGGCGTCTGCTTTCTTT	CASTLQDRASAFF
TRBV28	.	TRBJ2-7	.	TGTGCCAGCAGCCAGATCGATTACGAGCAGTACTTC	CASSQIDYEQYF
TRBV6-6	.	TRBJ1-2	.	TGTGCCAGCAACCAACGAAGACAGAACTCAAACTATGGCTACACCTTC	CASNQRRQNSNYGYTF
TRBV5-1	.	TRBJ1-5	.	TGCGCCAGCAGTTATGGGGGCGATCAGCCCCAGCATTTT	CASSYGGDQPQHF
TRBV6-5	TRBD1	TRBJ2-7	.	TGTGCCAGCAGTTACAGGCAGGGGGCGTTCGAGCAGTACTTC	CASSYRQGAFEQYF
TRBV19	.	TRBJ1-5	.	TGTGCCAGTAGTATAGACCGGGATCAGCCCCAGCATTTT	CASSIDRDQPQHF
TRBV7-9	.	TRBJ2-7	.	TGTGCCAGCAGCGGCCTTCAGGGGGGCGGGAACGAGCAGTACTTC	CASSGLQGGGNEQYF
TRBV3-1/TRBV3-2	.	TRBJ2-7	.	TGTGCCAGCAGCCAAGACGACAGGCCCTCCGAGCAGTACTTC	CASSQDDRPSEQYF
TRBV5-1	TRBD1	TRBJ2-2	.	TGCGCCAGCAGCTTGGGACAGGGAAACACCGGGGAGCTGTTTTTT	CASSLGQGNTGELFF
TRBV24-1	.	TRBJ2-3	.	TGTGCCACCATGGACAGAGGGACAGATACGCAGTATTTT	CATMDRGTDTQYF
TRBV5-6	TRBD2	TRBJ2-5	.	TGTGCCAGCGGCCCGCGGGAGGGGAACCTCTTGGGGACCCAGTACTTC	CASGPREGNLLGTQYF
TRBV28	TRBD1	TRBJ2-1	.	TGTGCCAGCAGTGAGACAGGGGGCGGGAATGAGCAGTTCTTC	CASSETGGGNEQFF
TRBV6-5	.	TRBJ1-2	.	TGTGCCAGCAGTACTAAGTCCCACCCTCGGGGAGGCTACACCTTC	CASSTKSHPRGGYTF
TRBV28	.	TRBJ1-5	.	TGTGCCAGCAGTCCAATTGGACTTGAAAGCAATCAGCCCCAGCATTTT	CASSPIGLESNQPQHF
TRBV18	.	TRBJ1-6	.	TGTGCCAGCTCACCAGCGGGGGCAGGGAGTAATTCACCCCTCCACTTT	CASSPAGAGSNSPLHF
TRBV30	.	TRBJ1-3	.	TGTGCCTGGAGTGGGACAGACTCTGGAAACACCATATATTTT	CAWSGTDSGNTIYF
TRBV12-3/TRBV12-4	.	TRBJ1-1	.	TGTGCCAGCAGCCCCGGGGGGGGCACTGAAGCTTTCTTT	CASSPGGGTEAFF
TRBV6-1	.	TRBJ1-1	.	TGTGCCAGCAGTGACGTCGCGGGCCGGAACACTGAAGCTTTCTTT	CASSDVAGRNTEAFF
TRBV7-9	.	TRBJ1-2	once	TGTGCCAGCAGGATGGGAGATGGCTACACCTTC	CASRMGDGYTF
TRBV5-1	.	TRBJ1-1	.	TGCGCCAGCAGCCCGCAGATGGGGGCCCTTGGCCCAGCTTTCTTT	CASSPQMGALGPAFF
TRBV27	.	TRBJ1-2	.	TGTGCCAGCAGTTTAGATGTCAAAGCGATAAATGGCTACACCTTC	CASSLDVKAINGYTF
TRBV10-2	.	TRBJ2-2	once	TGCGCCAGCAGTGAGTCCCAGCGGCGACCGAACACCGGGGAGCTGTTTTTT	CASSESQRRPNTGELFF
TRBV10-3	TRBD2	TRBJ2-5	.	TGTGCCATCAGTGAGTCGCTAGCGGCAGAGACCCAGTACTTC	CAISESLAAETQYF
TRBV7-2	TRBD1	TRBJ2-3	once	TGTGCCAGCAGTTCCTGGGACAGGGAAACAGATACGCAGTATTTT	CASSSWDRETDTQYF
TRBV6-2/TRBV6-3	TRBD2	TRBJ2-5	.	TGTGCCAGCAGTCAACGCAAACTTCAACTAGCGGGGGGGCAAGAGACCCAGTACTTC	CASSQRKLQLAGGQETQYF
TRBV12-3/TRBV12-4	.	TRBJ2-1	.	TGTGCCAGCAGTTTTCTAGGGAGGAATGAGCAGTTCTTC	CASSFLGRNEQFF
TRBV5-5	TRBD2	TRBJ2-7	.	TGTGCCAGCAGCTCCGCCTTGGGACTAGCACCCTACGAGCAGTACTTC	CASSSALGLAPYEQYF
TRBV10-2	.	TRBJ1-1	.	TGCGCCAGCAGTGAGCGAGGACTTAACACTGAAGCTTTCTTT	CASSERGLNTEAFF
TRBV3-1/TRBV3-2	TRBD1	TRBJ1-1	.	TGTGCCAGCAGCTTACAAAGGGGACAGTTGAACACTGAAGCTTTCTTT	CASSLQRGQLNTEAFF
TRBV5-6	TRBD1	TRBJ1-2	.	TGTGCCAGCAGTTCGGACAGGGGGCTTGGGTATGGCTACACCTTC	CASSSDRGLGYGYTF